A selection of T cell receptor beta chains follows, all from one sample in a study of OX40 agonist ivuxolimab in advanced cancers. Measured with immunoSEQ multiplex PCR; TCRdb has only the in-frame clones, and not every one. The sample yields approximately 50,000 clones, approximately 90% seen once. The specimen was CD4+ or CD8+ T cells sorted from blood, collected in a trial of the OX40 agonist ivuxolimab. Receptors originate from an adult with an advanced solid tumor such as melanoma, head and neck, liver or kidney cancer. CDR3s include the opening cysteine and the closing phenylalanine or tryptophan. A D gene is named only where the DNA matches it firmly. For some rows the clone size is stated as once, few or many, or as a class when expanded; others skip it.

D	size	V	length	J	CDR3	DNA
NA	NA	TRBV10-3	14	TRBJ1-4	CAIKPGATNEKLFF	TGTGCCATCAAACCCGGGGCAACTAATGAAAAACTGTTTTTT
NA	NA	TRBV5-4	14	TRBJ2-5	CASSHGGAGETQYF	TGTGCCAGCAGCCATGGGGGCGCGGGGGAGACCCAGTACTTC
NA	NA	TRBV19	12	TRBJ2-4	CASSTGGNIQYF	TGTGCCAGTAGTACCGGCGGGAACATTCAGTACTTC
NA	NA	TRBV30	13	TRBJ1-5	CAWSLGGIQPQHF	TGTGCCTGGAGTCTCGGGGGCATCCAGCCCCAGCATTTT
NA	NA	TRBV18	12	TRBJ2-7	CASSPRGSEQYF	TGTGCCAGCTCACCACGGGGGTCCGAGCAGTACTTC
TRBD1	NA	TRBV10-2	17	TRBJ1-5	CASSGDTTRQGGQPQHF	TGCGCCAGCAGTGGGGATACTACCAGACAGGGCGGTCAGCCCCAGCATTTT
TRBD2	NA	TRBV2	15	TRBJ2-5	CASSVGLAGRETQYF	TGTGCCAGCAGTGTAGGCCTAGCGGGGAGGGAGACCCAGTACTTC
TRBD1	NA	TRBV5-6	17	TRBJ1-1	CASSRLGRGGWNTEAFF	TGTGCCAGCAGCCGCCTCGGCAGGGGGGGATGGAACACTGAAGCTTTCTTT
NA	once	TRBV13	12	TRBJ1-1	CASRRKNTEAFF	TGTGCCAGCAGGAGGAAGAACACTGAAGCTTTCTTT
TRBD2	NA	TRBV7-3	15	TRBJ2-3	CASSLLAGGGDTQYF	TGTGCCAGCAGCTTACTAGCGGGAGGAGGAGATACGCAGTATTTT
NA	NA	TRBV2	15	TRBJ2-1	CASSVDRGIYNEQFF	TGTGCCAGCAGTGTGGATCGGGGGATCTACAATGAGCAGTTCTTC
TRBD2	NA	TRBV15	17	TRBJ2-1	CATSSQAPGLAGNEQFF	TGTGCCACCAGCAGCCAAGCTCCGGGACTAGCGGGGAATGAGCAGTTCTTC
NA	NA	TRBV5-4	13	TRBJ1-1	CASSSGQNTEAFF	TGTGCCAGCAGCTCAGGACAGAACACTGAAGCTTTCTTT
NA	NA	TRBV5-1	13	TRBJ1-2	CASSQTGLYGYTF	TGCGCCAGCAGTCAGACAGGACTATATGGCTACACCTTC
NA	once	TRBV4-1	12	TRBJ2-3	CASSSRTDTQYF	TGCGCCAGCAGCTCCCGCACAGATACGCAGTATTTT
NA	NA	TRBV28	11	TRBJ1-6	CASTNGGSLHF	TGTGCCAGCACCAACGGGGGTTCCCTCCACTTT
TRBD2	NA	TRBV13	15	TRBJ2-1	CASSITSGSYNEQFF	TGTGCCAGCAGCATTACTAGCGGTTCCTACAATGAGCAGTTCTTC
TRBD1	NA	TRBV11-2	16	TRBJ1-2	CASSQRGTAANYGYTF	TGTGCCAGCAGCCAGAGGGGGACAGCCGCTAACTATGGCTACACCTTC
NA	once	TRBV27	14	TRBJ1-5	CASSFSGTNQPQHF	TGTGCCAGCAGTTTTTCAGGGACCAATCAGCCCCAGCATTTT
NA	NA	TRBV15	15	TRBJ2-5	CATSREAGSWETQYF	TGTGCCACCAGCAGAGAGGCCGGGAGCTGGGAGACCCAGTACTTC
NA	NA	TRBV7-8	16	TRBJ2-2	CASSPSALRGTGELFF	TGTGCCAGCAGCCCCAGCGCCTTGAGGGGCACCGGGGAGCTGTTTTTT
TRBD2	few	TRBV9	16	TRBJ2-1	CASSGTGTSGRARQFF	TGTGCCAGCAGCGGCACCGGGACTAGCGGGAGGGCCCGGCAGTTCTTC
TRBD1	once	TRBV7-8	14	TRBJ2-5	CASSLNRGRETQYF	TGTGCCAGCAGCCTCAACAGGGGCCGGGAGACCCAGTACTTC
TRBD2	NA	TRBV5-4	16	TRBJ2-3	CASSLEASGLTDTQYF	TGTGCCAGCAGCTTGGAGGCTAGCGGACTCACAGATACGCAGTATTTT
NA	few	TRBV5-1	15	TRBJ2-1	CASSFSTSSYNEQFF	TGCGCCAGCAGCTTCTCGACGAGCTCCTACAATGAGCAGTTCTTC
NA	once	TRBV18	15	TRBJ2-5	CASSPPIGGEETQYF	TGTGCCAGCTCACCACCGATCGGAGGGGAGGAGACCCAGTACTTC
NA	NA	TRBV5-1	15	TRBJ2-5	CASSLGDSGQETQYF	TGCGCCAGCAGCTTGGGCGATAGCGGACAAGAGACCCAGTACTTC
TRBD2	NA	TRBV18	18	TRBJ2-1	CASSMALAGLSSYNEQFF	TGTGCCAGCTCTATGGCGCTAGCGGGCTTAAGCTCCTACAATGAGCAGTTCTTC
NA	NA	TRBV19	13	TRBJ2-7	CASSISLSYEQYF	TGTGCCAGTAGTATTTCGCTTTCCTACGAGCAGTACTTC
NA	few	TRBV12-5	14	TRBJ2-2	CASGLDLGPGELFF	TGTGCTAGTGGTTTGGATTTGGGCCCCGGGGAGCTGTTTTTT
TRBD2	NA	TRBV2	16	TRBJ2-1	CASTPPAGGVRNEQFF	TGTGCCAGCACCCCCCCGGCGGGAGGGGTCCGCAATGAGCAGTTCTTC
NA	NA	TRBV10-3	12	TRBJ2-5	CAISDQQETQYF	TGTGCCATCAGTGACCAGCAAGAGACCCAGTACTTC
TRBD2	NA	TRBV19	15	TRBJ2-1	CASSMASGSYNEQFF	TGTGCCAGTAGTATGGCTAGCGGGAGTTACAATGAGCAGTTCTTC
NA	NA	TRBV9	12	TRBJ2-2	CASSVGIGELFF	TGTGCCAGCAGCGTAGGAATCGGGGAGCTGTTTTTT
NA	NA	TRBV9	20	TRBJ2-1	CASSATGSASKNGKVNEQFF	TGTGCCAGCAGCGCCACAGGGTCGGCTAGCAAGAATGGAAAGGTTAATGAGCAGTTCTTC
NA	NA	TRBV9	18	TRBJ1-1	CASSPFPGSAPYNTEAFF	TGTGCCAGCAGCCCTTTCCCGGGATCCGCCCCATATAACACTGAAGCTTTCTTT
NA	NA	TRBV5-1	15	TRBJ2-2	CASSFDGSIPGELFF	TGCGCCAGCAGCTTCGACGGGAGTATTCCCGGGGAGCTGTTTTTT
TRBD2	NA	TRBV7-2	21	TRBJ2-3	CASSLAGQPFLAGGPTDTQYF	TGTGCCAGCAGCTTAGCCGGTCAGCCTTTTCTAGCGGGAGGGCCAACAGATACGCAGTATTTT
NA	few	TRBV7-2	17	TRBJ2-1	CASSFLAYSQMFNEQFF	TGTGCCAGCAGCTTCCTCGCTTATTCCCAAATGTTCAATGAGCAGTTCTTC
NA	NA	TRBV2	15	TRBJ2-5	CASRGALPSRETQYF	TGTGCCAGCAGAGGGGCCCTCCCCTCCCGAGAGACCCAGTACTTC
TRBD2	NA	TRBV2	14	TRBJ2-1	CASRGLAGLNEQFF	TGTGCCAGCAGGGGCCTAGCGGGTCTGAATGAGCAGTTCTTC
TRBD2	NA	TRBV7-9	16	TRBJ2-1	CASSVAGTSGYNEQFF	TGTGCCAGCAGCGTAGCCGGGACTAGCGGATACAATGAGCAGTTCTTC
NA	NA	TRBV6-1	12	TRBJ2-3	CASSEEGDTQYF	TGTGCCAGCAGTGAAGAGGGAGATACGCAGTATTTT
NA	NA	TRBV18	15	TRBJ1-3	CASSTYGLSGNTIYF	TGTGCCAGCTCAACCTATGGCCTCTCTGGAAACACCATATATTTT